Listed below are T cell receptor beta chains from one sample, sequenced in a study of PD-1 blockade in classical Hodgkin lymphoma. TCRdb's copy holds only in-frame clones and misses some; the assay was immunoSEQ multiplex PCR. Among under 35,000 clones listed, about 88% were seen once. The sequenced material came from CD4+ T cells from blood. The receptors shown here come from a human donor with classical Hodgkin lymphoma. Each CDR3 is given without its conserved first and last residue. A D gene is named only where the DNA matches it firmly. Some rows have no size entry. The others give once, few or many, or a class for an expanded clone.

clone_size: -
d_call: -
v_call: TRBV5-4
cdr3_aa: ASSLARTTDTQY

clone_size: -
d_call: TRBD2
v_call: TRBV18
cdr3_aa: ASSPPLAAGPDTQY

clone_size: -
d_call: TRBD1
v_call: TRBV6-1
cdr3_aa: ASRTGTNYGYT

clone_size: -
d_call: -
v_call: TRBV6-1
cdr3_aa: ASTPLKPSYEQY

clone_size: few
d_call: -
v_call: TRBV7-9
cdr3_aa: ASSLGAGTDTQY

clone_size: -
d_call: -
v_call: TRBV5-1
cdr3_aa: ASSLELRQERSTQY

clone_size: once
d_call: -
v_call: TRBV10-3
cdr3_aa: AISDGGRSTDTQY

clone_size: -
d_call: TRBD2
v_call: TRBV5-1
cdr3_aa: ASSLRSGTSERYYEQY

clone_size: -
d_call: -
v_call: TRBV5-1
cdr3_aa: ASSSQGLRTEAF

clone_size: -
d_call: -
v_call: TRBV9
cdr3_aa: ASSVEWDPRGNTGELF

clone_size: -
d_call: -
v_call: TRBV10-3
cdr3_aa: AIRTTYEQY

clone_size: -
d_call: -
v_call: TRBV10-1
cdr3_aa: ASSWSRNTGELF

clone_size: -
d_call: TRBD1
v_call: TRBV10-3
cdr3_aa: AIGQGWRDNTEAF

clone_size: -
d_call: TRBD1
v_call: TRBV2
cdr3_aa: ASGQGTNQPQH

clone_size: -
d_call: -
v_call: TRBV6-1
cdr3_aa: ASKLGGPNEKLF

clone_size: -
d_call: -
v_call: TRBV18
cdr3_aa: ASSPGADQPQH

clone_size: -
d_call: -
v_call: TRBV11-1
cdr3_aa: ASSLARAGNTEAF

clone_size: -
d_call: TRBD2
v_call: TRBV28
cdr3_aa: ASRSRPGLAGASSTDTQY

clone_size: -
d_call: -
v_call: TRBV5-4
cdr3_aa: ASSPRGTYSGEQF

clone_size: -
d_call: -
v_call: TRBV6-1
cdr3_aa: ASSATWGGTVYGYT

clone_size: -
d_call: -
v_call: TRBV6-1
cdr3_aa: ASSDYVLSNQPQH

clone_size: -
d_call: -
v_call: TRBV5-1
cdr3_aa: ASSLGIDVDTQY

clone_size: -
d_call: -
v_call: TRBV12-2
cdr3_aa: ASRLGAHRITEAF

clone_size: once
d_call: TRBD2
v_call: TRBV29-1
cdr3_aa: SVGLAGGGEQF

clone_size: -
d_call: TRBD2
v_call: TRBV27
cdr3_aa: ASSLKPPGHSGSLF

clone_size: -
d_call: -
v_call: TRBV30
cdr3_aa: AWSVDLGDTQY

clone_size: -
d_call: -
v_call: TRBV6-1
cdr3_aa: ASSEAYGGRDTIY

clone_size: -
d_call: -
v_call: TRBV28
cdr3_aa: ASYGAAGAYEQY

clone_size: once
d_call: -
v_call: TRBV6-1
cdr3_aa: ASTGRISGELF

clone_size: -
d_call: TRBD1
v_call: TRBV7-6
cdr3_aa: ASSLGQGVYNEQF

clone_size: -
d_call: -
v_call: TRBV7-9
cdr3_aa: ASTGGSGANVLT

clone_size: -
d_call: TRBD2
v_call: TRBV27
cdr3_aa: ASSPGLAGTYEQY

clone_size: -
d_call: -
v_call: TRBV28
cdr3_aa: ASSSWRDEQY

clone_size: -
d_call: TRBD2
v_call: TRBV4-2
cdr3_aa: ASSPGPGLADYNEQF

clone_size: -
d_call: -
v_call: TRBV11-3
cdr3_aa: ASSLGWGAYEQY

clone_size: -
d_call: -
v_call: TRBV2
cdr3_aa: ASSEAPAYTEAF

clone_size: -
d_call: TRBD1
v_call: TRBV2
cdr3_aa: ASGRQGQQF

clone_size: once
d_call: TRBD1
v_call: TRBV9
cdr3_aa: ASSVQEGQGAGLNTEAF

clone_size: -
d_call: TRBD2
v_call: TRBV5-1
cdr3_aa: ASSSGLVMETQY

clone_size: -
d_call: TRBD1
v_call: TRBV25-1
cdr3_aa: ASSPPGTGGNTIY

clone_size: -
d_call: -
v_call: TRBV27
cdr3_aa: ASMRSVIASEKLF

clone_size: -
d_call: TRBD2
v_call: TRBV11-2
cdr3_aa: ASSLEWDYPETQY

clone_size: -
d_call: -
v_call: TRBV7-3
cdr3_aa: ASSLRSGSTDTQY

clone_size: -
d_call: TRBD1
v_call: TRBV9
cdr3_aa: ASSGEAGTGVYNEQF

clone_size: -
d_call: -
v_call: TRBV6-1
cdr3_aa: ASALAPVSSEAF

clone_size: few
d_call: -
v_call: TRBV5-1
cdr3_aa: ASSPTGESTEAF

clone_size: once
d_call: -
v_call: TRBV9
cdr3_aa: ASSVAETYNEQF

clone_size: -
d_call: TRBD1
v_call: TRBV6-6
cdr3_aa: ASSFEGARGTEAF

clone_size: -
d_call: TRBD1
v_call: TRBV19
cdr3_aa: ASNTGADEQF

clone_size: -
d_call: TRBD1
v_call: TRBV2
cdr3_aa: ASTTGGQFNEKLF

clone_size: -
d_call: -
v_call: TRBV27
cdr3_aa: ASSSDRNYGYT

clone_size: -
d_call: -
v_call: TRBV21-1
cdr3_aa: ASSTYRDRYGEQY

clone_size: -
d_call: TRBD2
v_call: TRBV30
cdr3_aa: AWSVQPGLDGTGELF

clone_size: few
d_call: -
v_call: TRBV2
cdr3_aa: ASGQDTGELF

clone_size: -
d_call: -
v_call: TRBV11-3
cdr3_aa: ASSLAQRGGYT